Each of the 25 T cell receptor beta chains below was sequenced from the same sample in a study of identical twins. TCRdb called the 5' RACE reads again in MiXCR, with one record for every CDR3 protein. The sample holds 1.5 million to 2 million distinct CDR3 sequences, roughly 35% seen once. Source material: cord blood. These receptors came from a newborn girl in good health.

A remark on this clonotype: One end of the junction does not line up with germline, which may come from a read error. This chain joins TRBV28 and TRBJ2-6; tentative D call: TRBD2 (6 bases). The CDR3 has 17 amino acids. Germline CDR1 and CDR2: MDHEN and SYDVKM. The CDR3 sequence: CASNPSAGTSGVNVLTF. The DNA of the CDR3 is TGTGCCAGCAACCCTTCGGCGGGAACATCTGGGGTCAACGTCCTGACTTTC.

This clonotype showed up just a few times. The chain combines TRBV4-1 with TRBJ2-3; D is perhaps TRBD1 or TRBD2 (6 bases each). The V end lost 1 base, the J end lost 1 base, and 12 bases lay between the germline ends. This CDR3 contains 16 residues. CDR1 and CDR2 from the germline V gene are MGHRA and YSYEKL. CDR3 DNA sequence: TGCGCCAGCAGCCAAGGCAAGGGGGGAGGCACAGATACGCAGTATTTT. Amino acid sequence: CASSQGKGGGTDTQYF.

In its sample, this clonotype was seen a few times. The rearrangement uses TRBV7-2 and TRBJ2-3, with TRBD2 matching 7 bases. From germline, CDR1 is SGHTA and CDR2 FQGNSA. The ends lost 2 bases at V and 3 bases at J; junction bases unmatched: 5. The CDR3 has 15 amino acids. The CDR3 protein is CASSLWSLATDTQYF. The DNA for the CDR3 is TGTGCCAGCAGCTTATGGTCACTAGCGACAGATACGCAGTATTTT.

The V gene is TRBV3-1, the J gene TRBJ2-3; 7 bases are shared with TRBD2. The CDR3 consists of 16 residues. V trimming: 4 bases; J trimming: 0 bases; junction bases outside the gene matches: 7. Germline V gene sequence: CDR1 LGHDT, CDR2 YNNKEL (reference sequence). DNA of the CDR3: TGTGCCAGCAGCCCATTTAGCGGGCTCAGCACAGATACGCAGTATTTT. It translates to CASSPFSGLSTDTQYF.

The CDR3 reads CASTWGDLNYGYTF. CDR3 in DNA: TGTGCCAGCACCTGGGGGGATCTTAACTATGGCTACACCTTC. The chain recombines TRBV28 with TRBJ1-2, with D maybe TRBD1 (5 bases). Germline V gene lookup returns CDR1 MDHEN and CDR2 SYDVKM. This CDR3 spans 14 amino acids. The germline V and J ends were trimmed by 7 bases and 1 base, with 13 bases remaining between them.

V is TRBV20-1 and J is TRBJ2-1; weak D call: TRBD2 (5 bases). The J call is doubtful: the DNA matches TRBJ2-7 better. This CDR3 is built from 15 residues. Germline V gives CDR1 DFQATT, CDR2 SNEGSKA (reference sequence). For the CDR3, the DNA is TGCAGTGCTAGAAGAGGGAGTACCTCCTACAATGAGCAGTACTTC. This codes for CSARRGSTSYNEQYF.

This clonotype showed up just once. CDR3 nucleotides: TGCAGTGCTAGAGGTTATACTAGCGGCTCTCACGAGCAGTACTTC. Residues: CSARGYTSGSHEQYF. V gene TRBV20-1 combines with J gene TRBJ2-7, with TRBD2 matching 8 bases. CDR3 size: 15 residues. Germline loops: CDR1 DFQATT, CDR2 SNEGSKA (reference sequence). V lost 1 base and J lost 5; bases outside the gene matches: 10.

This clonotype has more than one count but fewer than ten. The J gene is TRBJ2-1, the V gene TRBV6-1; 9 nucleotides match TRBD2. The CDR3 is 12 residues long. The V and J ends lost 5 bases and 8 bases, in that order; junction bases with no gene match: 1. Germline-derived CDR1 and CDR2 are MNHNS and SASEGT. In nucleotides, the CDR3 is TGTGCCAGCAGTTCTAGCGGGGATGAGCAGTTCTTC. Translation: CASSSSGDEQFF.

This rearrangement joins TRBV12-3 or TRBV12-4 to TRBJ1-1, with 7 bases identical to TRBD1. CDR3 length: 15 residues. Trimming at V came to 4 bases and at J to 1 base, leaving 6 bases not matched to a gene. CDR3 bases: TGTGCCAGCAGTTCCCACAGGGGCTGGAACACTGAAGCTTTCTTT. As protein: CASSSHRGWNTEAFF.

This clonotype was picked up a small number of times. The rearrangement links TRBV7-9 to TRBJ2-5; no clear D gene. This CDR3 spans 17 amino acids. The ends were cut back, 3 bases at V and 0 bases at J, with 17 bases in the middle. CDR1 and CDR2 from the germline V gene are SEHNR and FQNEAQ (reference sequence). CDR3 coding DNA: TGTGCCAGCAGCTTGTATCTTCTGACGGAATACCAAGAGACCCAGTACTTC. As protein: CASSLYLLTEYQETQYF.

The sample holds many counts of this clonotype. The rearrangement joins TRBV12-3 or TRBV12-4 to TRBJ1-2; D remains ambiguous. V was cut by 1 base and J by 3 bases, with 6 bases left in between. The CDR3 contains 13 residues. Written as DNA, the CDR3 is TGTGCCAGCAGTTTAGGGATTTACTATGGCTACACCTTC. Translating gives CASSLGIYYGYTF.

A word on this clonotype: The junction shows a germline mismatch at one end, possibly a read error. This chain connects TRBV20-1 to TRBJ2-7; 8 bases are shared with TRBD2. CDR3 length: 15 amino acids. CDR1 and CDR2 from the germline V gene are DFQATT and SNEGSKA (reference sequence). The CDR3, as DNA: TGCAGTGCTAGAGATTGGACTAGCCCTTCCTACAAGCAGTACTTC. Protein sequence: CSARDWTSPSYKQYF.

This clonotype showed up just a few times. The genes are TRBV15 and TRBJ2-1; a weak D match, TRBD2 (5 bases). Germline V gene lookup returns CDR1 LNHNV and CDR2 YYDKDF (reference sequence). CDR3 length: 13 amino acids. V shed 6 bases and J shed 7 bases, with 13 bases lying between them. CDR3: CATSYAGINEQFF. Written as DNA, the CDR3 is TGTGCCACCAGTTACGCCGGGATTAATGAGCAGTTCTTC.

The chain has TRBV3-1 and TRBJ1-5; D perhaps matches TRBD1 (6 bases). This CDR3 has 14 amino acids. Per the germline V gene, CDR1 is LGHDT and CDR2 is YNNKEL (reference sequence). The V end was cut by 2 bases, the J end by 3 bases, with 8 bases between. The CDR3 bases are TGTGCCAGCAGCCAATCAGGGGTCAATCAGCCCCAGCATTTT. Its translation is CASSQSGVNQPQHF.

This clonotype was recorded at least ten times. This rearrangement joins TRBV28 to TRBJ1-2; no reliable D call. V was pared by 6 bases and J by 4 bases, with 12 bases between. The CDR3 consists of 13 residues. Germline V CDR1 and CDR2: MDHEN, SYDVKM. As DNA, the CDR3 is TGTGCCAGCAGATCCGACGTAGTCTATGGCTACACCTTC. Protein: CASRSDVVYGYTF.

The chain recombines TRBV4-1 with TRBJ2-1, with D possibly TRBD2 on 6 matching bases. The end of the DNA aligns better with TRBJ2-7, so the J call may be wrong. CDR3 size: 15 residues. The germline gives CDR1 MGHRA, CDR2 YSYEKL. The CDR3 sequence is CASSQEGKTYNEQYF. CDR3 DNA sequence: TGCGCCAGCAGCCAGGAGGGGAAGACTTACAATGAGCAGTACTTC.

This chain links TRBV5-1 with TRBJ2-1, with a possible D match to TRBD2 (5 bases). The DNA end favors TRBJ2-7, so the J call may be wrong. Germline V gives CDR1 SGHRS, CDR2 YFSETQ. The CDR3 contains 16 residues. CDR3 bases: TGCGCCAGCAGCTTGGCGTGGGCTAGCTTCTACAATGAGCAGTACTTC. Amino acids: CASSLAWASFYNEQYF.

This clonotype was seen ten or more times. The chain couples TRBV7-9 to TRBJ2-1, with 8 bases that match TRBD2. This CDR3 contains 17 residues. With V trimmed by 2 bases and J by 8 bases, 14 bases remained unmatched. Germline values: CDR1 SEHNR, CDR2 FQNEAQ (reference sequence). The CDR3 coding sequence is TGTGCCAGCAGCTTACGTTCCCTGGGACTAGAGGTCGATGAGCAGTTCTTC. Translation: CASSLRSLGLEVDEQFF.

This clonotype was counted many times. One end of the junction does not line up with germline, which may come from a read error. The rearrangement joins TRBV5-1 to TRBJ1-1; a possible D gene is TRBD1 (5 bases). The CDR3 sequence is 13 residues long. Germline V gene data show CDR1 as SGHRS and CDR2 as YFSETQ. This CDR3 is CASSQRGNTEAFF. The CDR3 DNA follows: TGTGCCAGCAGCCAGAGGGGGAACACTGAAGCTTTCTTT.

This chain connects TRBV13 to TRBJ1-5; D is uncertain. The CDR3 is 12 amino acids. With 2 bases removed from V and 6 bases from J, the gap between germline ends came to 5 bases. The V gene's germline CDR1 is PRHDT and CDR2 FYEKMQ (reference sequence). CDR3 DNA: TGTGCCAGCAGCTTAAGGAGTCAGCCCCAGCATTTT. Protein: CASSLRSQPQHF.

Concerning this clonotype: A much more abundant neighbour one base away suggests this may be a read error. This rearrangement joins TRBV6-1 to TRBJ2-7; no definite D call. The CDR3 contains 11 residues. CDR1 MNHNS and CDR2 SASEGT come from the germline V gene. V lost 4 bases, J lost 7 bases, and 8 bases lay in between. Here the CDR3 reads CASSGHNEQYF. CDR3 bases: TGTGCCAGCAGTGGCCACAATGAGCAGTACTTC.

The chain has TRBV5-1 and TRBJ2-7; 13 bases are shared with TRBD2. The germline gives CDR1 SGHRS, CDR2 YFSETQ. The CDR3 is made up of 18 amino acids. J was trimmed by 3 bases and V by 4 bases; bases with no gene match: 13. CDR3: CASSKTSGGPISGYEQYF. In DNA form, the CDR3 reads TGCGCCAGCAGCAAGACTAGCGGGGGGCCCATCAGTGGCTACGAGCAGTACTTC.

V gene TRBV16 combines with J gene TRBJ2-1; D gene ambiguous. Trimming removed 1 base at V and 0 bases at J, with 7 bases between. The V gene's germline CDR1 is KGHSY and CDR2 FQNENV. The CDR3 loop spans 15 amino acids. The CDR3 bases are TGTGCCAGCAGCCAATTTAAGGGCTCCTACAATGAGCAGTTCTTC. Encoded protein: CASSQFKGSYNEQFF.

The chain joins TRBV19 to TRBJ1-6; 7 bases are a match to TRBD1. The V and J ends lost 8 bases and 0 bases, in that order; junction bases with no gene match: 7. The germline gives CDR1 LNHDA, CDR2 SQIVND (reference sequence). The CDR3 sequence is 16 residues long. CDR3 DNA sequence: TGTGCCAGTGGCACAGGGGCGAGCTCCTATAATTCACCCCTCCACTTT. The encoded protein is CASGTGASSYNSPLHF.

As for this clonotype: It may be a read error: a sequence one base away is much more abundant. The chain employs TRBV2 and TRBJ2-7; D not certain. V was trimmed by 0 bases and J by 3 bases, leaving 3 bases between them. Germline V gene data show CDR1 as SNHLY and CDR2 as FYNNEI. The CDR3 contains 12 residues. CDR3: CASSEANYEQYF. CDR3 DNA sequence: TGTGCCAGCAGTGAAGCCAACTACGAGCAGTACTTC.